The 18 T cell receptor beta chains given below trace back to one sample, sequenced in a study of blood T cells in healthy people across ages. It was with a sample-barcoded 5' primer and a J-beta primer mix that a second PCR of roughly 6 to 11 cycles was run. MiXCR, run by TCRdb on the 5' RACE reads, gives a single entry per CDR3 protein. The sample holds 600,000 to 1,000,000 distinct CDR3 sequences, 58% seen once. Sequencing was carried out using blood. Source of these receptors: a man under 40 in good health.

The V gene is TRBV4-2, the J gene TRBJ2-3; 7 nucleotides align to TRBD2. CDR1 and CDR2 from the germline V gene are LGHNA and YNFKEQ. The trim removed 1 base at V and 3 bases at J, leaving 7 bases unmatched. The CDR3 sequence is 16 residues long. CDR3 in amino acids: CASSQGEGPLTDTQYF. The CDR3, as DNA: TGTGCCAGCAGCCAAGGGGAGGGTCCGCTGACAGATACGCAGTATTTT.

This clonotype was detected only a few times. The V call is TRBV15, the J call TRBJ1-2; the D gene is possibly TRBD1 (5 bases). Germline lookup yields CDR1 LNHNV and CDR2 YYDKDF (reference sequence). V lost 3 bases to trimming and J lost 3 bases, with 11 bases between them. This CDR3 spans 14 amino acids. CDR3 sequence (DNA): TGTGCCACCAGCAGCCTGGGGCTAGACTATGGCTACACCTTC. It is translated as CATSSLGLDYGYTF.

This clonotype was counted a few times. Germline is not matched at one junction end, which may reflect a read error. The CDR3 sequence: CASSWDRVNPGADVLTF. DNA for the CDR3: TGCGCCAGCAGCTGGGACAGGGTTAACCCTGGGGCCGACGTCCTGACTTTC. V is TRBV4-3 and J is TRBJ2-6; TRBD1 matches 9 bases. Germline V gene lookup returns CDR1 LGHNA and CDR2 YSLEER. The CDR3 is 17 residues long.

This clonotype was detected a few times. The chain carries TRBV10-3 and TRBJ2-1; 12 bases align to TRBD2. This CDR3 is built from 15 residues. With V trimmed by 6 bases and J by 5 bases, 5 bases remained unmatched. Looked up from germline, CDR1 is ENHRY and CDR2 is SYGVKD. The CDR3 here is CAIRKTSGGNNEQFF. The CDR3 DNA follows: TGTGCCATCAGGAAGACTAGCGGGGGAAACAATGAGCAGTTCTTC.

The chain uses TRBV28 and TRBJ1-2; TRBD1 agrees at 7 bases. CDR1 and CDR2 (germline): MDHEN, SYDVKM. There are 15 residues in the CDR3. V shed 2 bases and J 4 bases; nucleotides not matched to a gene: 7. The CDR3 loop reads CASSLATGTVYGYTF. In DNA form, the CDR3 reads TGTGCCAGCAGTTTAGCCACCGGGACAGTCTATGGCTACACCTTC.

The table lists this clonotype with a few counts. The chain recombines TRBV4-3 with TRBJ1-6; a possible D gene is TRBD1 (6 bases). V lost 1 base and J lost 0, with 16 bases in between. This CDR3 comprises 19 residues. Germline V CDR1 and CDR2: LGHNA, YSLEER. The CDR3 sequence: CASSQVRGTASSYNSPLHF. The CDR3 DNA sequence: TGCGCCAGCAGCCAAGTGAGGGGGACCGCGAGCTCCTATAATTCACCCCTCCACTTT.

This rearrangement joins TRBV5-1 to TRBJ2-1, with D possibly called TRBD1 or TRBD2 (6 bases each). Germline values: CDR1 SGHRS, CDR2 YFSETQ. This CDR3 is built from 16 residues. The ends were cut back, 0 bases at V and 4 bases at J, with 14 bases in the middle. The CDR3 DNA sequence: TGCGCCAGCAGCTTGGTTCCGGGGGCCCGTTACAATGAGCAGTTCTTC. Translation gives CASSLVPGARYNEQFF.

The J gene is TRBJ2-1, the V gene TRBV2, with TRBD2 identical over 9 bases. Germline values: CDR1 SNHLY, CDR2 FYNNEI. V was clipped by 2 bases and J by 5 bases; unmatched bases: 4. CDR3 length: 15 amino acids. In DNA form, the CDR3 reads TGTGCCAGCAGTGAAAGGCTAGCGGGAAACAATGAGCAGTTCTTC. This encodes CASSERLAGNNEQFF.

The rearrangement uses TRBV5-1 and TRBJ1-1; D ambiguous. The CDR3 spans 14 residues. The germline V gene encodes CDR1 SGHRS and CDR2 YFSETQ. The V end lost 5 bases, the J end lost 2 bases, and 13 bases lay between the germline ends. The CDR3 here is CASSYLAANTEAFF. The CDR3 DNA is TGCGCCAGCAGTTATCTGGCAGCCAACACTGAAGCTTTCTTT.

This clonotype occurred many times. This chain uses TRBV7-9 with TRBJ1-4; D is perhaps TRBD1 (5 bases). Germline V gives CDR1 SEHNR, CDR2 FQNEAQ (reference sequence). This CDR3 is 14 amino acids long. Trimming took off 4 bases at V and 5 bases at J, with 11 bases between the two ends. The CDR3: CASSSDRSNEKLFF. DNA of the CDR3: TGTGCCAGCAGCTCTGACAGATCCAATGAAAAACTGTTTTTT.

This chain links TRBV11-2 with TRBJ2-1, with D maybe TRBD2 (6 bases). The CDR3 is made up of 13 amino acids. Germline CDR1 is SGHAT and CDR2 is FQNNGV. The V gene lost 8 bases and the J gene lost 5 bases, with 13 bases spanning the gap. This chain's CDR3 is CASQTRGDNEQFF. DNA for the CDR3: TGTGCCAGCCAGACTAGAGGGGACAATGAGCAGTTCTTC.

The rearrangement joins TRBV12-3 or TRBV12-4 to TRBJ1-2, with 7 bases lining up with TRBD1. Unmatched junction bases numbered 12, after V lost 6 bases and J lost 2 bases. The CDR3 totals 16 residues. CDR3 coding DNA: TGTGCCAGCAGCCCCCGACAGGGTAGTTCCAACTATGGCTACACCTTC. It specifies CASSPRQGSSNYGYTF.

The table lists this clonotype with a count of one. This rearrangement joins TRBV5-5 to TRBJ2-7; the D gene is possibly TRBD2 (6 bases). This CDR3 has 16 residues. V lost 1 base and J 2 bases, leaving 16 bases between the germline ends. Germline CDR1 reads SGHKS; CDR2 reads YYEKEE (reference sequence). The CDR3 sequence is CASSLYGERATYEQYF. CDR3 DNA sequence: TGTGCCAGCAGCTTGTACGGCGAGCGGGCGACCTACGAGCAGTACTTC.

The CDR3 sequence is CASSGEGGEQYF. The CDR3 bases are TGTGCCAGCAGTGGGGAGGGTGGCGAGCAGTACTTC. The chain employs TRBV28 and TRBJ2-7; 7 bases are shared with TRBD2. The CDR3 is made up of 12 amino acids. Trimming at V came to 5 bases and at J to 6 bases, leaving 4 bases not matched to a gene. Per the germline V gene, CDR1 is MDHEN and CDR2 is SYDVKM.

CDR3 amino acids: CASSYLRNYEQYF. CDR3 in DNA: TGCGCCAGCAGCTACCTCAGAAACTACGAGCAGTACTTC. This chain joins TRBV5-1 and TRBJ2-7; unclear D gene. Germline V gene sequence: CDR1 SGHRS, CDR2 YFSETQ. Trimming left V 3 bases short and J 3 bases short, with 10 bases between. This CDR3 comprises 13 residues.

The table lists this clonotype with a count of one. The chain joins TRBV6-5 to TRBJ2-5; 9 bases are shared with TRBD2. The end of the DNA is better explained by TRBJ2-7, so the J call may be wrong. CDR1 MNHEY and CDR2 SVGAGI come from the germline V gene. The CDR3 loop spans 15 amino acids. CDR3 sequence reads: CASKPFRAGGHEQYF. Written as DNA, the CDR3 is TGTGCCAGCAAACCTTTCCGAGCGGGAGGCCACGAGCAGTACTTC.

The rearrangement joins TRBV12-3 or TRBV12-4 to TRBJ1-2; D perhaps matches TRBD1 (5 bases). This CDR3 contains 16 residues. Trimming left V 5 bases short and J 4 bases short, with 20 bases between. CDR3 nucleotides: TGTGCCAGCAGTCCTCAAACTCCGGGACTCAGCTATGGCTACACCTTC. This codes for CASSPQTPGLSYGYTF.

The rearrangement links TRBV9 to TRBJ2-1; the D gene is possibly TRBD2 (5 bases). Germline V CDR1 and CDR2: SGDLS, YYNGEE. Between the trimmed V and J ends, which lost 0 bases and 7 bases, there was a span of 14 bases. There are 15 residues in the CDR3. CDR3 sequence (DNA): TGTGCCAGCAGCGTAGGGGGATCGGACTGGAATGAGCAGTTCTTC. This gives the protein CASSVGGSDWNEQFF.